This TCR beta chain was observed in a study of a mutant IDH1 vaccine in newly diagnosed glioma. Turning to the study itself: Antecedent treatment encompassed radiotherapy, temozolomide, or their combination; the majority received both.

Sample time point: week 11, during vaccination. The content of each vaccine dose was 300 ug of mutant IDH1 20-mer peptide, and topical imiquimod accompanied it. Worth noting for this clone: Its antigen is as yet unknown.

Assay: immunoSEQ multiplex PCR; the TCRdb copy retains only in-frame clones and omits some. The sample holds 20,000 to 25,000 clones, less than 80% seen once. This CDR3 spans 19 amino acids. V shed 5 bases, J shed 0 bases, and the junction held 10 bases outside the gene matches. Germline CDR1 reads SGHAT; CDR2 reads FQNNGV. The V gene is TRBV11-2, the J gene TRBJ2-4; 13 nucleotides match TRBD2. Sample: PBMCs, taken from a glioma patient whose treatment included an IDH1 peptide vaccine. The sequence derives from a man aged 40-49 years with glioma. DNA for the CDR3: TGTGCCAGCAGCACTAAGACTAGCGGGGGGATTCTAGCCAAAAACATTCAGTACTTC. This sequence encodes CASSTKTSGGILAKNIQYF.